Each of the 6 T cell receptor beta chains below was sequenced from the same sample in a study of shared clonotypes between healthy human individuals. TCRdb's table, derived via immunoSEQ multiplex PCR, lists solely in-frame clones and lacks some. Seen here are 780,000 or so clones, around 77% observed once, and the top ten hold under 2%. Sequencing was performed on memory CD4+ T cells sorted from blood. The subset was: CD45RA-negative fraction. These receptors were obtained from a woman aged 30 to 39 in good health.

V gene TRBV2 combines with J gene TRBJ2-3, with 8 bases matching TRBD1. Germline CDR1 SNHLY, CDR2 FYNNEI. Trimming removed 5 bases from V and 4 bases from J; junction bases left unmatched: 8. CDR3 size: 15 residues. In nucleotides, the CDR3 is TGTGCCAGCAGTACCGGGACAGGACGGTCAGATACGCAGTATTTT. Translating gives CASSTGTGRSDTQYF.

This clone was seen more than once but under ten times. This chain uses TRBV15 with TRBJ2-1, with 9 nucleotides matching TRBD2. CDR3 size: 17 residues. Germline loops: CDR1 LNHNV, CDR2 YYDKDF (reference sequence). V lost 0 bases, J lost 6 bases, and 9 bases stayed unmatched. CDR3 in amino acids: CATSRDRGGRARNEQFF. For the CDR3, the DNA is TGTGCCACCAGCAGAGATCGCGGCGGGAGGGCCCGCAATGAGCAGTTCTTC. Supplemented by reference TRBV15 and TRBJ2-1, the full variable domain reads DAMVIQNPRYQVTQFGKPVTLSCSQTLNHNVMYWYQQKSSQAPKLLFHYYDKDFNNEADTPDNFQSRRPNTSFCFLDIRSPGLGDTAMYLCATSRDRGGRARNEQFFGPGTRLTVL.

This chain uses TRBV28 with TRBJ2-1, with TRBD2 matching over 7 bases. Per germline, CDR1 MDHEN and CDR2 SYDVKM. V was pared by 4 bases and J by 4 bases, with 7 bases of the junction left unmatched. This CDR3 has 15 amino acids. The CDR3 sequence is CASSSSASGYNEQFF. The DNA of the CDR3 is TGTGCCAGCAGTTCCTCCGCTAGCGGATACAATGAGCAGTTCTTC.

The rearrangement uses TRBV5-1 and TRBJ1-2, with D tentatively TRBD1 (6 bases). The CDR3 runs 15 residues. Germline CDR1 and CDR2: SGHRS and YFSETQ. V lost 0 bases and J lost 4, with 13 bases in between. The CDR3 region is CASSLASGTSYGYTF. CDR3 in DNA: TGCGCCAGCAGCTTGGCCTCCGGGACAAGCTATGGCTACACCTTC.

This clone was seen only once. The V gene is TRBV15, the J gene TRBJ1-2; D unresolved. The V gene lost 2 bases and the J gene lost 4 bases, with 11 bases spanning the gap. The CDR3 totals 14 residues. Germline lookup yields CDR1 LNHNV and CDR2 YYDKDF (reference sequence). CDR3 sequence reads: CATSRQTDSYGYTF. The DNA for the CDR3 is TGTGCCACCAGCAGACAGACCGACTCCTATGGCTACACCTTC.

This chain uses TRBV19 with TRBJ1-1, with D possibly TRBD1 on 6 matching bases. This CDR3 has 14 amino acids. The germline V gene has CDR1 LNHDA and CDR2 SQIVND (reference sequence). V gave up 5 bases and J gave up 5 bases, with 15 bases separating them. This CDR3 is CASSPGQILTEAFF. CDR3 sequence (DNA): TGTGCCAGTAGTCCCGGACAGATTTTGACTGAAGCTTTCTTT.